This T cell receptor beta chain appears in the sequencing data of a study of blood T cell repertoires in COVID-19. Across the whole study: The United States, Italy and Spain provided the acute and convalescent COVID-19 samples.

In the study's own analysis: Amplification of reference gene primers was used by the study to estimate nucleated cell counts. Clones were read by immunoSEQ multiplex PCR, and TCRdb kept only the in-frame ones, dropping some. For V, J and clone size, that table is used; D and trimming come from the DNA. The sample carries 200,000 to 250,000 clones, 70% to 90% recorded once. Germline loops: CDR1 MDHEN, CDR2 SYDVKM. CDR3 length equals 12 residues. Trimming left V 7 bases short and J 1 base short, with 7 bases between. Participants' reported clinical history set cohort assignment. Sequenced: PBMCs or T cells enriched from blood (not recorded which). This TCR was recovered from a woman aged 40 to 50 with acute COVID-19. J is TRBJ1-1 and V is TRBV28; D gene ambiguous. The DNA of the CDR3 is TGTGCCAGCAAAAATCAGAACACTGAAGCTTTCTTT. Residues: CASKNQNTEAFF.